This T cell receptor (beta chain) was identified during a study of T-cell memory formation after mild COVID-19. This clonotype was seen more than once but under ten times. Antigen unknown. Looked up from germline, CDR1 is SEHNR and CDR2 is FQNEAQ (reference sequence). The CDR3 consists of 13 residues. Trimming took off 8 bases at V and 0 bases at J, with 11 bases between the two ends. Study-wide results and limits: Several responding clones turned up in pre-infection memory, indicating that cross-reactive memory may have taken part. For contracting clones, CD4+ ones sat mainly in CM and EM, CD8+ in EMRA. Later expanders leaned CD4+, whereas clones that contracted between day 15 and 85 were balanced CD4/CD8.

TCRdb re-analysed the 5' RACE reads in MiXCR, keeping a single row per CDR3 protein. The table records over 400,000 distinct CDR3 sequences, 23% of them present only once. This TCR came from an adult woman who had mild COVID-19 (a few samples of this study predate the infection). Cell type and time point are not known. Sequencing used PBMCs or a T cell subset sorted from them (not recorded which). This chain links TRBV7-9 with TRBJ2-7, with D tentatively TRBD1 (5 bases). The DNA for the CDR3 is TGTGCCAGCGAAGACAGCTTCTCCTACGAGCAGTACTTC. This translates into CASEDSFSYEQYF.